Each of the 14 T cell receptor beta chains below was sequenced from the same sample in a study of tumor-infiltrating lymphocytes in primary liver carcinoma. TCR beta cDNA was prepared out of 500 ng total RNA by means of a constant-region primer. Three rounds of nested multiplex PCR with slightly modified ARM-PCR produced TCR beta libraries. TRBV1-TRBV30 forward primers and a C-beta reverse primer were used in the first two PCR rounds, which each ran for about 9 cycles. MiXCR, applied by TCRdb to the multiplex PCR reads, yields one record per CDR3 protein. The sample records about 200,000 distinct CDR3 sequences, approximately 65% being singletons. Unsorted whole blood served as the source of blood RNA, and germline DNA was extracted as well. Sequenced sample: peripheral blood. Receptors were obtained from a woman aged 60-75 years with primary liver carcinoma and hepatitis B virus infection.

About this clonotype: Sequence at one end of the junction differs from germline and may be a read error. CDR3 nucleotides: TGTGCCAGCAGTAGAAGCAGGAGGCCCTTCAATGAGCAATTCTTC. Protein: CASSRSRRPFNEQFF. The rearrangement links TRBV28 to TRBJ2-1; D is possibly TRBD2 (5 bases). Germline CDR1 reads MDHEN; CDR2 reads SYDVKM. This CDR3 has 15 residues.

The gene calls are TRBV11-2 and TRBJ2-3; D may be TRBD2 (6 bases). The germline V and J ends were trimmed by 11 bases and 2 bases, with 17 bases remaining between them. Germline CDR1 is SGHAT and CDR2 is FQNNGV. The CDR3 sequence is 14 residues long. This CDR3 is CADSSAGLTDTQYF. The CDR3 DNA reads TGTGCCGACAGCTCGGCGGGACTCACAGATACGCAGTATTTT.

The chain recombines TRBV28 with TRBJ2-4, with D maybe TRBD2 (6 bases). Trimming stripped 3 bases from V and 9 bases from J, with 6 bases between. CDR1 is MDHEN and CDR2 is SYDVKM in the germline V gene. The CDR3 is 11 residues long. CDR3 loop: CASSLEGIQYF. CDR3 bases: TGTGCCAGCAGTTTGGAGGGCATTCAGTACTTC.

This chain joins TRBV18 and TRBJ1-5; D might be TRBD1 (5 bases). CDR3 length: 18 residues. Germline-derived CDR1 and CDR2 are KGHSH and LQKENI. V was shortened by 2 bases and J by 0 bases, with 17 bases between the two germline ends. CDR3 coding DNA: TGTGCCAGCTCACCAGGGGAACCCGGGACCCTTAGCAATCAGCCCCAGCATTTT. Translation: CASSPGEPGTLSNQPQHF.

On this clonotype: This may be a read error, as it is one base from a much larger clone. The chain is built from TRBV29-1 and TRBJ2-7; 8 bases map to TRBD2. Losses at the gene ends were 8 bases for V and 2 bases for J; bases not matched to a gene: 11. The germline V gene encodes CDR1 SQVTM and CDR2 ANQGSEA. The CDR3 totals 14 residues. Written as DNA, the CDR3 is TGCAGCCTCGAATTAGCGGGACACCCCTACGAGCAGTACTTC. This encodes CSLELAGHPYEQYF.

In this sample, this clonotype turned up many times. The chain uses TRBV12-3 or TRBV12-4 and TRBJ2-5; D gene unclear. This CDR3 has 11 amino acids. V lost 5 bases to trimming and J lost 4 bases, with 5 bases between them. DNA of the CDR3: TGTGCCAGCAGTGTCATAGAGACCCAGTACTTC. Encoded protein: CASSVIETQYF.

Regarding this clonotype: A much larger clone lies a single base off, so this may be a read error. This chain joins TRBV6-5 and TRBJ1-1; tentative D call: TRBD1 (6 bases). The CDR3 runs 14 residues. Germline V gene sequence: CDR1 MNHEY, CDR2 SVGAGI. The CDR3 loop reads CASSYDRRPTEASF. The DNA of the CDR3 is TGTGCCAGCAGTTATGACAGGAGGCCCACTGAAGCTTCCTTT.

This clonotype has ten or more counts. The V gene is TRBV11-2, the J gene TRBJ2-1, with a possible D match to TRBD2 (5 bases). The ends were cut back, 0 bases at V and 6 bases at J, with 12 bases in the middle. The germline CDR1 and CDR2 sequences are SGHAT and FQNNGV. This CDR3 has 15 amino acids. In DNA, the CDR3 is TGTGCCAGCAGCTTAGATCTTTTGGCGGGCAATGAGCAGTTCTTC. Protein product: CASSLDLLAGNEQFF.

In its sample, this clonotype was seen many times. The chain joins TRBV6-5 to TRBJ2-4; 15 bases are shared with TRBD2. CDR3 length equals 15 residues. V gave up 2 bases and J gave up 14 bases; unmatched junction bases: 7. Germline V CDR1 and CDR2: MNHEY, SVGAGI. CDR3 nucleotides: TGTGCCAGCAGTTACGCGAGGGGACTAGCGGGAGGAGAGTACTTC. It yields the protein CASSYARGLAGGEYF.

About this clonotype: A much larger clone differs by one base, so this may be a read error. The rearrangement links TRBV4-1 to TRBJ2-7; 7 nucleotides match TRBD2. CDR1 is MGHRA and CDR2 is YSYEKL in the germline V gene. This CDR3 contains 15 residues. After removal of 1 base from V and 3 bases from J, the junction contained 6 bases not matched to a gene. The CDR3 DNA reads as TGCGCCAGCAGCCAAGCTGCTAGCGGAGACTACGAGCAGTACTTC. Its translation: CASSQAASGDYEQYF.

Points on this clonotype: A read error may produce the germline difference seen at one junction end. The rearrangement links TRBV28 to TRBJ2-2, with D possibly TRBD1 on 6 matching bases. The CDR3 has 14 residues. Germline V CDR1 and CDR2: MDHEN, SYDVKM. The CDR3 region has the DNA TGTGCCAGCAATCGTACAGGGTCCACCGGGGAGATGTTTTTT. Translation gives CASNRTGSTGEMFF.

The CDR3 DNA follows: TGCAGCATTGCCAGGGGACTAGCGGGAGCCGGGGAGCTGTTTTTT. It codes for CSIARGLAGAGELFF. The chain combines TRBV29-1 with TRBJ2-2, with 14 bases that match TRBD2. This CDR3 is 15 amino acids long. V was pared by 8 bases and J by 6 bases, with 8 bases of the junction left unmatched. Germline V CDR1 and CDR2: SQVTM, ANQGSEA.

This CDR3 reads CASAWTNGRASTNIQYF. The DNA for the CDR3 is TGTGCTAGTGCCTGGACTAACGGGAGGGCTTCCACCAACATTCAGTACTTC. The V and J genes are TRBV12-5 and TRBJ2-4; 8 bases fit TRBD2. J lost 7 bases, V lost 7 bases, and 18 bases had no gene match. The germline CDR1 and CDR2 sequences are LGHNT and FRNRAP. The CDR3 spans 17 residues.

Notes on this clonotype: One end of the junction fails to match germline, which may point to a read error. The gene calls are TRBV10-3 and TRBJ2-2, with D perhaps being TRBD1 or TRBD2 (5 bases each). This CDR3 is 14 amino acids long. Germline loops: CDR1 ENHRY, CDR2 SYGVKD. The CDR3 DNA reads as TGTGCCATCAGTGAGCCAAGGGGTCCCGGGGAGCTGTTGTTT. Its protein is CAISEPRGPGELLF.